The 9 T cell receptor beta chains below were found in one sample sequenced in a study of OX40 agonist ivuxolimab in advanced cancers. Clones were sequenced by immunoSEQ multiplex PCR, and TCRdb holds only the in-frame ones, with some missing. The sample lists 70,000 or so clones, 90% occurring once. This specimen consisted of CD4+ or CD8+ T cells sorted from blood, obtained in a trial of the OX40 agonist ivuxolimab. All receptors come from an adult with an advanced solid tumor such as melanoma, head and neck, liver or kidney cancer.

The CDR3 loop is CASSLSARSYEQYF. The CDR3 bases are TGTGCCAGCAGTTTAAGCGCGAGATCCTACGAGCAGTACTTC. The gene calls are TRBV28 and TRBJ2-7; D is undetermined. Deletions cut 2 bases from V and 1 base from J, with 9 bases between. Germline-derived CDR1 and CDR2 are MDHEN and SYDVKM. The CDR3 has 14 residues.

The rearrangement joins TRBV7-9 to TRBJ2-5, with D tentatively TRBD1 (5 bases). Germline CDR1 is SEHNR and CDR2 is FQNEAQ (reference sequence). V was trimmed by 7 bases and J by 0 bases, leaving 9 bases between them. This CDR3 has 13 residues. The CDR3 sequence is CASNRQNQETQYF. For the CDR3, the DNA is TGTGCCAGCAATCGACAGAACCAAGAGACCCAGTACTTC.

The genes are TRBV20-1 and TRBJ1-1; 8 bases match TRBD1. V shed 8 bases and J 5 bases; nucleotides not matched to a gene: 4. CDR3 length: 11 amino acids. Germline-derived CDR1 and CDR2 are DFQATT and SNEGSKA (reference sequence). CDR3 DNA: TGCAGTACAGGGGGTAGGACTGAAGCTTTCTTT. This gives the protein CSTGGRTEAFF.

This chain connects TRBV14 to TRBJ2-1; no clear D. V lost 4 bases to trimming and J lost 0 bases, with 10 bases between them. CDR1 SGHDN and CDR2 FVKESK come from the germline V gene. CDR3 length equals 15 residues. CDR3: CASSRPQSSYNEQFF. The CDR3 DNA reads TGTGCCAGCAGCCGTCCACAGAGCTCCTACAATGAGCAGTTCTTC.

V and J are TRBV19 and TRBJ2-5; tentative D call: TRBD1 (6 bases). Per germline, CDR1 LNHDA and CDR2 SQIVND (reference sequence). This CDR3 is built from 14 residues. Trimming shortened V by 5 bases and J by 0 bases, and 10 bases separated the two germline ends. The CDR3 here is CASSLDRYQETQYF. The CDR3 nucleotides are TGTGCCAGTAGTCTTGACAGGTACCAAGAGACCCAGTACTTC.

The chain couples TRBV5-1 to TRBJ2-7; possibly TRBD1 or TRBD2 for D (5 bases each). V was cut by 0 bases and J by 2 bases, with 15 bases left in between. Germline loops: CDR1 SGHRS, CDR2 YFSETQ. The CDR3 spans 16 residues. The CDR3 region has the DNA TGCGCCAGCAGCTTGGGGGGGAGCACCGCTACCTACGAGCAGTACTTC. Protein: CASSLGGSTATYEQYF.

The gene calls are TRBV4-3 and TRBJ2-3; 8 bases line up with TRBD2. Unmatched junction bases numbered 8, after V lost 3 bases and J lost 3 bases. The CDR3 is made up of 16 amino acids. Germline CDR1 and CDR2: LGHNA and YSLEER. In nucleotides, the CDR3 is TGCGCCAGCAGCCATGCCGGGACTAGGGGAACAGATACGCAGTATTTT. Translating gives CASSHAGTRGTDTQYF.

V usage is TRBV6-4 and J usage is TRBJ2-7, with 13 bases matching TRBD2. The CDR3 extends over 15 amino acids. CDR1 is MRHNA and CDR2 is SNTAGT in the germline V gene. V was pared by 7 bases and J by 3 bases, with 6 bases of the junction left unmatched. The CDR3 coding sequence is TGTGCCAGCATCAACGGACTAGCGGGAGTCTACGAGCAGTACTTC. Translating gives CASINGLAGVYEQYF.

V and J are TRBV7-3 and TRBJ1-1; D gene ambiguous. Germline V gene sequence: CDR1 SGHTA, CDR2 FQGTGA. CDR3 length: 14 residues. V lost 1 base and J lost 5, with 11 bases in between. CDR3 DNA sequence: TGTGCCAGCAGCTTAAACACCGAGGCTACTGAAGCTTTCTTT. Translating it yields CASSLNTEATEAFF.